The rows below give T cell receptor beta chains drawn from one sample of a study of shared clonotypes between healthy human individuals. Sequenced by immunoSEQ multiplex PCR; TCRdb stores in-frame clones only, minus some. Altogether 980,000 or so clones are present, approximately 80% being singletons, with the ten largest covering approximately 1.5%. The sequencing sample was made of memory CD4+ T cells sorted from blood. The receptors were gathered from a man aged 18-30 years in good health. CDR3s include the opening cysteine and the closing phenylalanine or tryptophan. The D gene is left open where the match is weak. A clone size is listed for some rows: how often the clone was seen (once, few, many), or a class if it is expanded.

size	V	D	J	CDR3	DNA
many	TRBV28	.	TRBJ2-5	CASRLMGGEVETQYF	TGTGCCAGCAGACTCATGGGCGGGGAAGTGGAGACCCAGTACTTC
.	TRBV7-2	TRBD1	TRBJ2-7	CASRYRDRGHEQYF	TGTGCCAGCAGGTACCGGGACAGGGGTCACGAGCAGTACTTC
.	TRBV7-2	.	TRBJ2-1	CASSPSTGLRNEQFF	TGTGCCAGCAGCCCCTCCACGGGACTGCGCAATGAGCAGTTCTTC
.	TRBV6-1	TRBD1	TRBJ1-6	CASSEATGLDLHF	TGTGCCAGCAGTGAAGCGACAGGGCTGGACCTCCACTTT
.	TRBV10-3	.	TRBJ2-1	CATTGLGQADNEQFF	TGTGCCACCACGGGCCTGGGACAAGCTGACAATGAGCAGTTCTTC
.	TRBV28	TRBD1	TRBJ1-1	CASSVKTGVMNTEAFF	TGTGCCAGCAGTGTAAAGACAGGGGTGATGAACACTGAAGCTTTCTTT
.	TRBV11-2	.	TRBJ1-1	CASSLAGHPEAFF	TGTGCCAGCAGCTTAGCAGGGCACCCTGAAGCTTTCTTT
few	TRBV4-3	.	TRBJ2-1	CASSRTGASSSYNEQFF	TGCGCCAGCAGCCGCACAGGCGCGAGCAGCTCCTACAATGAGCAGTTCTTC
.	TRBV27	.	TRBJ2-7	CASRRQVAYEQYF	TGTGCCAGCAGAAGACAGGTTGCCTACGAGCAGTACTTC
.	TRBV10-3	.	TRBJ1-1	CAISEYGTLNTEAFF	TGTGCCATCAGTGAGTACGGCACCCTGAACACTGAAGCTTTCTTT
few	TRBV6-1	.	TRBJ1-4	CASNGDTMNVKLFF	TGTGCCAGCAACGGGGACACCATGAACGTAAAACTGTTTTTT
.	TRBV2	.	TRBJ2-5	CASSQGVRGEETQYF	TGTGCCAGCAGCCAAGGGGTCAGGGGTGAAGAGACCCAGTACTTC
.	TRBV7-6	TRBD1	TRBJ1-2	CASSLGTGLEQGGYTF	TGTGCCAGCAGCTTAGGGACAGGTCTCGAGCAAGGTGGCTACACCTTC
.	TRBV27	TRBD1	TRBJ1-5	CASSRGQGGNQPQHF	TGTGCCAGCAGTAGGGGACAGGGGGGCAATCAGCCCCAGCATTTT
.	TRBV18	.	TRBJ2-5	CASSPLGRVETQYF	TGTGCCAGCTCACCACTGGGACGGGTGGAGACCCAGTACTTC
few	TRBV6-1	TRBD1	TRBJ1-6	CAIGQGNSPLHF	TGTGCCATTGGACAGGGGAATTCACCCCTCCACTTT
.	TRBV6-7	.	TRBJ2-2	CARPNTGELFF	TGTGCGAGACCGAACACCGGGGAGCTGTTTTTT
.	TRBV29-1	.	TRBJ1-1	CSVVSGFAEAFF	TGCAGCGTTGTATCCGGGTTTGCTGAAGCTTTCTTT
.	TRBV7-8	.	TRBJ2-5	CASSPTRETQYF	TGTGCCAGCAGCCCGACTAGAGAGACCCAGTACTTC
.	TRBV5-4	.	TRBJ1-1	CASSFSAFIQNTEAFF	TGTGCCAGCAGCTTCTCCGCTTTTATTCAGAACACTGAAGCTTTCTTT
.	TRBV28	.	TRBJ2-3	CASSSGQADTQYF	TGTGCCAGCAGTAGCGGTCAAGCAGATACGCAGTATTTT
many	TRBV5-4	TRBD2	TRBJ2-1	CASSKGTSGRAYNEQFF	TGTGCCAGCAGCAAAGGGACTAGCGGGAGGGCGTACAATGAGCAGTTCTTC
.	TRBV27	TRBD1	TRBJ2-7	CASSARQGTEQYF	TGTGCCAGCAGTGCCAGACAGGGAACCGAGCAGTACTTC
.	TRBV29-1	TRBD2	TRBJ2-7	CSVEASGSYEQYF	TGCAGCGTTGAGGCCAGCGGGAGTTACGAGCAGTACTTC
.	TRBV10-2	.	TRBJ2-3	CASSESGRGVDTQYF	TGCGCCAGCAGTGAGTCAGGCCGGGGAGTAGATACGCAGTATTTT
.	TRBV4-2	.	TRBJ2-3	CASSQVALSGTDTQYF	TGTGCCAGCAGCCAAGTGGCGCTATCTGGAACAGATACGCAGTATTTT
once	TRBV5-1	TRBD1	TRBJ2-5	CASSLQGQGQETQYF	TGCGCCAGCAGCTTGCAGGGACAGGGTCAAGAGACCCAGTACTTC
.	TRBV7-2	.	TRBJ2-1	CASSPTRAHNEQFF	TGTGCCAGCAGCCCCACGCGGGCCCACAATGAGCAGTTCTTC
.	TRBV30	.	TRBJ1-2	CASGVTNYGYTF	TGTGCCTCCGGAGTGACCAACTATGGCTACACCTTC
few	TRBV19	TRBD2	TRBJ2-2	CASSREREGDTGELFF	TGTGCCAGTAGTAGGGAGCGGGAGGGCGACACCGGGGAGCTGTTTTTT
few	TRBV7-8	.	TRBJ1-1	CASSNRLNTEAFF	TGTGCCAGCAGTAACAGGTTGAACACTGAAGCTTTCTTT
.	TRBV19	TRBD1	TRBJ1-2	CASSIGLGQVDYTF	TGTGCCAGTAGTATAGGGCTGGGACAGGTGGACTACACCTTC
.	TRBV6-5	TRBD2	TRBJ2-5	CASSYGTSGQETQYF	TGTGCCAGCAGTTACGGGACTAGCGGGCAAGAGACCCAGTACTTC
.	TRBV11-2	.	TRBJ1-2	CASSTDRGYGYTF	TGTGCCAGCAGCACTGACAGAGGCTATGGCTACACCTTC
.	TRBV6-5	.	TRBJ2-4	CASSSVDTKNIQYF	TGTGCCAGCAGTTCAGTGGACACTAAAAACATTCAGTACTTC
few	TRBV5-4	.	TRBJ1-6	CASSRGGDYNSPLHF	TGTGCCAGCAGCCGAGGAGGGGATTATAATTCACCCCTCCACTTT
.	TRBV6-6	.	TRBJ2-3	CASSTRERGTDTQYF	TGTGCCAGCAGCACCCGGGAGAGAGGAACAGATACGCAGTATTTT
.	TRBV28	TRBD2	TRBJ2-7	CASSLPGGAYEQYF	TGTGCCAGCTCTTTGCCCGGGGGGGCCTACGAGCAGTACTTC
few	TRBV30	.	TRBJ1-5	CAWSPGFGNQPQHF	TGTGCCTGGAGTCCAGGGTTCGGCAATCAGCCCCAGCATTTT
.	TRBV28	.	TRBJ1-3	CASGSMSEGNTIYF	TGTGCCAGCGGCTCTATGTCAGAAGGAAACACCATATATTTT
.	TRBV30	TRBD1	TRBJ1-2	CAWSVLEGAVYGYTF	TGTGCCTGGAGTGTACTTGAGGGGGCTGTCTATGGCTACACCTTC
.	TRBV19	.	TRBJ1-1	CASSPTLGTNTEAFF	TGTGCCAGTAGTCCTACGCTAGGGACTAACACTGAAGCTTTCTTT
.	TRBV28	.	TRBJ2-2	CASSPAAIMGELFF	TGTGCCAGCAGTCCGGCGGCAATCATGGGGGAGCTGTTTTTT
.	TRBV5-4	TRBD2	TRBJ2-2	CALHASGRKTGELFF	TGTGCCCTCCACGCGAGCGGGAGGAAGACCGGGGAGCTGTTTTTT
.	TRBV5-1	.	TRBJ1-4	CASSNQQLANEKLFF	TGCGCCAGCAGCAACCAACAGCTGGCTAATGAAAAACTGTTTTTT
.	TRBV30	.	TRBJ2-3	CAWKATSSTDTQYF	TGTGCCTGGAAAGCAACTAGCTCGACAGATACGCAGTATTTT
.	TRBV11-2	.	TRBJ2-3	CASSLVYTDTQYF	TGTGCCAGCAGCTTAGTATACACAGATACGCAGTATTTT
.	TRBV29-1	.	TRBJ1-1	CSVESRLNTEAFF	TGCAGCGTTGAGAGTCGATTAAACACTGAAGCTTTCTTT
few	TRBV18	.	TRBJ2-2	CASSPQQGGTGELFF	TGTGCCAGCTCACCACAGCAGGGAGGCACCGGGGAGCTGTTTTTT